A selection of T cell receptor beta chains follows, all from one sample in a study of T-cell reconstitution after alpha-beta-depleted transplantation in children. In TCRdb, the PCR reads were re-called with MiXCR into one record per CDR3 protein. The profile shows fewer than 350,000 distinct CDR3 sequences, 10% of them singletons. The input for sequencing was PBMCs, taken before TCRalphabeta/CD19-depleted stem cell transplant. The receptors derive from a boy less than two years old with acute myeloid leukemia, due to receive a stem cell transplant. CDR3s include the opening cysteine and the closing phenylalanine or tryptophan. The D gene is left open where the match is weak. Where a row states a size, it is once, few, many or the class of an expanded clone; other rows omit it.

d_gene,abundance,j_gene,v_gene,CDR3nt,CDR3aa
TRBD1,many,TRBJ2-7,TRBV10-2,TGCGCCAGCAGCGGCAGGGGGACCTACGAGCAGTACTTC,CASSGRGTYEQYF
.,few,TRBJ2-7,TRBV3-1,TGTGCCAGCAGCCAAGGGGGGACACCGACCTACGAGCAGTACTTC,CASSQGGTPTYEQYF
.,many,TRBJ1-1,TRBV29-1,TGCAGCGTTGAAGGAGGGAACACTGAAGCTTTCTTT,CSVEGGNTEAFF
TRBD1,many,TRBJ2-3,TRBV24-1,TGTGCCACCAGAGCGGGACAGGGGACAGATACGCAGTATTTT,CATRAGQGTDTQYF
TRBD2,many,TRBJ2-1,TRBV2,TGTGCCATTGGGGAGACTAGCGGGGGGTCCTACAATGAGCAGTTCTTC,CAIGETSGGSYNEQFF
TRBD2,few,TRBJ2-7,TRBV29-1,TGCAGCGTTGCATCGGGACTAGCGGCCTACGAGCAGTACTTC,CSVASGLAAYEQYF
.,many,TRBJ1-2,TRBV7-2,TGTGCCAGCAGCTTAAACATGAACTATGGCTACACCTTC,CASSLNMNYGYTF
.,many,TRBJ2-5,TRBV7-9,TGTGCCAGCAGCTCGGCAGATTTGCGGTATCAAGAGACCCAGTACTTC,CASSSADLRYQETQYF
.,few,TRBJ2-3,TRBV12-5,TGTGCTAGTGGTTGGACGGGGGCCAGCACAGATACGCAGTATTTT,CASGWTGASTDTQYF
TRBD1,few,TRBJ1-5,TRBV20-1,TGCAGTGCTGCTCCCGGGACAGGGTTAGAACAGCCCCAGCATTTT,CSAAPGTGLEQPQHF
TRBD1,many,TRBJ2-1,TRBV7-2,TGTGCCAGCAGCAAAAGACAGGGGGTTATCTCCTACAATGAGCAGTTCTTC,CASSKRQGVISYNEQFF
.,many,TRBJ2-7,TRBV10-3,TGTGCCATCAGTGAGTCGGGCTGGGCCCTCTCCTACGAGCAGTACTTC,CAISESGWALSYEQYF
TRBD2,many,TRBJ2-7,TRBV7-6,TGTGCCAGCAGCTTAGGGACTAGCGGGAGGGCCACCTCGAACTACGAGCAGTACTTC,CASSLGTSGRATSNYEQYF
TRBD2,.,TRBJ2-1,TRBV7-9,TGTGCCAGCAGCTTAGACGCTAGCGGAGTCTACAATGAGCAGTTCTTC,CASSLDASGVYNEQFF
.,many,TRBJ1-6,TRBV9,TGTGCCAGCAGCCATTCGACCCTAAACGTGAATTCACCCCTCCACTTT,CASSHSTLNVNSPLHF
TRBD1,many,TRBJ1-1,TRBV14,TGTGCCAGCAGCCAAGTCCGGACAGGGGGCAGCGCTTTCTTT,CASSQVRTGGSAFF
TRBD2,many,TRBJ2-1,TRBV9,TGTGCCAGCAGCCCCCGACTAGCGGGCGGATCATACAATGAGCAGTTCTTC,CASSPRLAGGSYNEQFF
.,many,TRBJ1-4,TRBV5-1,TGCGCCAGCAGCTCAGACAGGTGGATTGGAAAACTGTTTTTT,CASSSDRWIGKLFF
TRBD2,many,TRBJ2-1,TRBV12-3/TRBV12-4,TGTGCCAGCAGTTTCCGACTAGCGGGAGAGGGGGGTGAGCAGTTCTTC,CASSFRLAGEGGEQFF
TRBD2,many,TRBJ2-1,TRBV7-2,TGTGCCAGCAGCTTAGCAGCGGGAGGTTTGAATGAGCAGTTCTTC,CASSLAAGGLNEQFF
.,many,TRBJ1-4,TRBV28,TGTGCCAGCAGTTTATTAGGGCTACTGTTTTTT,CASSLLGLLFF
TRBD2,.,TRBJ2-3,TRBV5-1,TGCGCCAGCAGCTTGGTTAGGGCGGGGGGCCGAAATACGCAGTATTTT,CASSLVRAGGRNTQYF
.,medium-sized,TRBJ2-3,TRBV5-6,TGTGCCAGCAGCTTGCCTCCAGATACGCAGTATTTT,CASSLPPDTQYF
.,many,TRBJ2-5,TRBV7-2,TGTGCCAGCAGCTTAAATGAGGGGGGGTTAGAGACCCAGTACTTC,CASSLNEGGLETQYF
TRBD1,many,TRBJ1-6,TRBV7-9,TGTGCCAGCAGCTTAGTTGGACAGGGGGTTTCACCCCTCCACTTT,CASSLVGQGVSPLHF
.,few,TRBJ2-1,TRBV24-1,TGTGCCACCAGTGATCCTCTTAGGGGTGGGAGCTCCTACAATGAGCAGTTCTTC,CATSDPLRGGSSYNEQFF
.,.,TRBJ2-3,TRBV7-3,TGTGCCAGCAGCTTATTCGGTGGAGGGGCATCCACAGATACGCAGTATTTT,CASSLFGGGASTDTQYF